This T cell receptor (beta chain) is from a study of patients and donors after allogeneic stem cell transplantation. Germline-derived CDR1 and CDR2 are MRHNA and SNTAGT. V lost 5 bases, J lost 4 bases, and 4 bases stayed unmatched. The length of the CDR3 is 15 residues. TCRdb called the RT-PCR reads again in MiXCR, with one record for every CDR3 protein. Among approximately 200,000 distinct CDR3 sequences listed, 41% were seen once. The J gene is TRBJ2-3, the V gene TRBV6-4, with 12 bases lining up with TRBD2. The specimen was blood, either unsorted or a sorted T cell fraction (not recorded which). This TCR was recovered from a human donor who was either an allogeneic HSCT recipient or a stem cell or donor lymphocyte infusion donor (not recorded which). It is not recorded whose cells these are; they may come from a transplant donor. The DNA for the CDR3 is TGTGCCAGCAGTCCACTAGCGGGAGGTCCAGATACGCAGTATTTT. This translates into CASSPLAGGPDTQYF.